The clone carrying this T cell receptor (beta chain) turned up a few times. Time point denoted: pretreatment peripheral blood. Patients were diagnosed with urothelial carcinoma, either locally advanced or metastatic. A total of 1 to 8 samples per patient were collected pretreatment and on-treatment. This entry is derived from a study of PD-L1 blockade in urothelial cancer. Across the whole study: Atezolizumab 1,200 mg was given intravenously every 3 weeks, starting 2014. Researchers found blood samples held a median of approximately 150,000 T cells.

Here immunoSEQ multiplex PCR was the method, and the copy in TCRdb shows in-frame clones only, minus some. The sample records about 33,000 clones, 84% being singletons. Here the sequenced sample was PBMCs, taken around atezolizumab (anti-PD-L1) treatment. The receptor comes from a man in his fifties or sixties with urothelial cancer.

CDR3 nucleotides: TGTGCCAGCAGCGTAGGGGTCAGGGGTACCTACGAGCAGTACTTC. It is translated as CASSVGVRGTYEQYF. The chain is built from TRBV9 and TRBJ2-7; weak D call: TRBD1 (6 bases). V was clipped by 0 bases and J by 2 bases, with 12 bases between them. The CDR3 length is 15 residues. Germline CDR1 and CDR2: SGDLS and YYNGEE.